This T cell receptor beta chain was identified in a study of T cells in severe cutaneous drug reactions (dated by TCRdb to the late 2010s). Context from the whole study: Between 2011 and 2018, patients were recruited from Taiwan, Thailand and a European registry network. Enrollment was limited to patients whose SJS/TEN or DRESS diagnosis was probable or definite according to RegiSCAR criteria. Assignment of the culprit drug relied on both the Naranjo algorithm and the ALDEN drug causality algorithm. Blister fluids/cells, PBMC and other biological samples were taken from patients in the acute stage or the recovery stage. The study combined bulk TCR sequencing with single-cell sequencing, quantitative PCR validation, functional assays and transgenic mouse experiments. The libraries were made with iRepertoire multiplex PCR, and the authors referred to a comparison in which iRepertoire and 5' RACE methods, with or without UMI, captured abundant clonotypes to a similar degree. The study at large found these results: Although undetectable or scarce in tolerant-control and healthy-donor PBMC, a public TCRbeta CDR3 was found in all seven CBZ-SJS/TEN blister samples, at a mean of 13.57%. TRBV12-4 usage was strongly increased in CBZ-SJS/TEN patients, averaging approximately 30% in blister cells and approximately 5% in PBMC. Whether the public TCR generalizes to SJS/TEN caused by other drugs was noted by the authors as still needing further study.

For both bulk and single-cell sequencing, libraries were prepared with the iRepertoire multiplex PCR system and TCR subtype-specific primers. Bulk TCR beta libraries were generated by multiplex PCR with primers targeting V, D and J gene regions. Roughly 95-550 ng of RNA per sample served as input for bulk TCR library preparation. An Illumina MiSeq was used to sequence the bulk TCR beta amplicons. The paper's processing steps were these. Quality control steps removed sample misassignments and low-quality sequencing reads. CDR3 was defined as the amino acids lying between the Y[YFLI]C motif of the V-gene and the [FW]GXGT motif of the J-segment. The IMGT database was followed for TRBV and TRBJ gene assignments and CDR3 clonotypes. TRBV expression in each sample was normalized to the mean expression of the same gene in PBMC from 44 healthy donors. TCRdb reprocessed the reads, reporting each CDR3 protein sequence once and no DNA. The V and J calls were not made by the authors but by TCRdb's processing. This sample's table has entries for 6,000 or so distinct CDR3 sequences. In total, the top ten clones hold around 29% of the sample.

The donors whose samples were sequenced had carbamazepine-induced Stevens-Johnson syndrome or toxic epidermal necrolysis (CBZ-SJS/TEN). Patients with drug-induced severe cutaneous adverse reactions had T cell receptor repertoires profiled by next-generation sequencing to look for drug-specific clonotypes. The RNA source was either peripheral blood mononuclear cells or blister cells from skin lesions. Note on this clonotype: The antigen it binds to is not known.

The CDR3 has 18 amino acids, counting the end cysteine and phenylalanine. This entry has no DNA. From a lookup of the germline V gene, CDR1 and CDR2 are MNHEY and SVGAGI. This receptor was taken from a human donor with toxic epidermal necrolysis, a severe cutaneous drug reaction. Input material: cells from a skin blister. What the cell subset or site label conveys for this sample: unsorted cells from skin lesion blisters. Here the chain combines TRBV6-5 and TRBJ2-3; lacking DNA, the TRBD2 call made by TCRdb goes unchecked. The CDR3: CASSYSTSYGLVGDTQYF.